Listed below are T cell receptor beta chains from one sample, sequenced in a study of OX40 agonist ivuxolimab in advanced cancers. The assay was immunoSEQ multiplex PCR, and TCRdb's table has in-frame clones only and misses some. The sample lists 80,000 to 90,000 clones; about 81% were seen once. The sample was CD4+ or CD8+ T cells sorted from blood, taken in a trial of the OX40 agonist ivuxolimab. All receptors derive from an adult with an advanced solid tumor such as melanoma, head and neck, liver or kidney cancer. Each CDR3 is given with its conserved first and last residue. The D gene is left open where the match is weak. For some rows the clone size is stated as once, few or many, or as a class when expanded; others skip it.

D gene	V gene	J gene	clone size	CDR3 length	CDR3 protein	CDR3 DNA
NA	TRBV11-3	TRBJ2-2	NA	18	CASSLDQVGDIETGELFF	TGTGCCAGCAGCTTAGACCAGGTGGGGGATATTGAGACCGGGGAGCTGTTTTTT
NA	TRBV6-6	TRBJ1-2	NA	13	CASSSDLFYGYTF	TGTGCCAGCAGTTCCGACCTATTCTATGGCTACACCTTC
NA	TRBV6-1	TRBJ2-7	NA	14	CASTLGSGAGEQYF	TGTGCCAGCACCTTGGGATCAGGGGCTGGCGAGCAGTACTTC
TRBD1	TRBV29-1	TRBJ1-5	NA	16	CSVGGTGGIAGQPQHF	TGCAGCGTTGGGGGAACAGGGGGCATAGCGGGTCAGCCCCAGCATTTT
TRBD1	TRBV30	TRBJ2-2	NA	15	CAWSVADRGTGELFF	TGTGCCTGGAGTGTAGCGGACAGGGGCACCGGGGAGCTGTTCTTT
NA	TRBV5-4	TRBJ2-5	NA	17	CASSPATLLASQETQYF	TGTGCCAGCAGCCCGGCTACGCTCCTAGCGAGCCAAGAGACCCAGTACTTC
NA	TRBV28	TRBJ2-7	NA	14	CASSPGIRLYEQYF	TGTGCCAGCAGCCCAGGGATAAGGCTCTACGAGCAGTACTTC
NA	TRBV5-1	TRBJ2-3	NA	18	CASSLDARDRFGTDTQYF	TGCGCCAGCAGCCTGGACGCCCGAGACAGATTCGGCACAGATACGCAGTATTTT
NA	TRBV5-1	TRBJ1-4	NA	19	CASSLARQVGAATNEKLFF	TGCGCCAGCAGCTTGGCCCGACAGGTTGGGGCTGCAACTAATGAAAAACTGTTTTTT
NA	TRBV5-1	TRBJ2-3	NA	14	CASSGQGGTDTQYF	TGCGCCAGCAGCGGGCAGGGCGGCACAGATACGCAGTATTTT
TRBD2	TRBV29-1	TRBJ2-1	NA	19	CSVEDRITSGMGSYNEQFF	TGCAGCGTTGAAGATCGAATAACTAGCGGAATGGGCTCCTACAATGAGCAGTTCTTC
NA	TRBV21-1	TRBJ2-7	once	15	CASTLKRRGAYEQYF	TGTGCCAGCACCTTAAAGCGCAGGGGGGCCTACGAGCAGTACTTC
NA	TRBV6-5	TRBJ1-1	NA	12	CASCRRNTEAFF	TGTGCCAGCTGTCGGCGGAACACTGAAGCTTTCTTT
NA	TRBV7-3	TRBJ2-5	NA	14	CASSLSPGMETQYF	TGTGCCAGCAGCTTAAGTCCAGGGATGGAGACCCAGTACTTC
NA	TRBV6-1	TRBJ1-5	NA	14	CASSEVKVDQPQHF	TGTGCCAGCAGTGAAGTTAAGGTAGATCAGCCCCAGCATTTT
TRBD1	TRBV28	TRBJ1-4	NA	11	CASSSGQGVFF	TGTGCCAGCAGTTCCGGACAGGGAGTGTTTTTT
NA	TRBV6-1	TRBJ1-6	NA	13	CASRLVNNSPLHF	TGTGCCAGCAGACTAGTGAATAATTCACCCCTCCACTTT
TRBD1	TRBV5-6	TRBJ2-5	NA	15	CASSLLGGAEETQYF	TGTGCCAGCAGCTTGCTAGGGGGCGCAGAGGAGACCCAGTACTTC
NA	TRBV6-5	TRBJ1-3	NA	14	CASKPGHSGNTIYF	TGTGCCAGCAAGCCAGGCCACTCTGGAAACACCATATATTTT
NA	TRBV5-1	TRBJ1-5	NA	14	CASSKGTDNQPQHF	TGCGCCAGCAGCAAAGGGACGGACAATCAGCCCCAGCATTTT
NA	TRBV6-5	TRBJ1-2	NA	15	CASSYGGGPSYGYTF	TGTGCCAGCAGTTACGGGGGGGGCCCAAGCTATGGCTACACCTTC
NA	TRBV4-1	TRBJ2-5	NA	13	CASSQLVPETQYF	TGCGCCAGCAGCCAACTAGTACCGGAGACCCAGTACTTC
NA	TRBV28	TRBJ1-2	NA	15	CASNQLLGGANGYTF	TGTGCCAGCAACCAACTTCTAGGGGGGGCAAATGGCTACACCTTC
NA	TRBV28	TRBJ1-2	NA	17	CASSSITVRGGHYGYTF	TGTGCCAGCAGTTCGATCACCGTACGTGGAGGGCACTATGGCTACACCTTC
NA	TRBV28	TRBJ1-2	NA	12	CASSLLSEGYTF	TGTGCCAGCAGTTTACTCTCAGAGGGCTACACCTTC
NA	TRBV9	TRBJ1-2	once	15	CASSVEGDRSYGYTF	TGTGCCAGCAGCGTAGAGGGCGACAGGTCCTATGGCTACACCTTC
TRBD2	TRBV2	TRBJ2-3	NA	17	CATPSTSSFSSTDTQYF	TGTGCCACCCCGTCGACTAGCTCATTTTCTAGCACAGATACGCAGTATTTT
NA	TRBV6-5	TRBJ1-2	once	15	CASSSRAGVVGGYTF	TGTGCCAGCAGTTCTCGGGCAGGGGTTGTAGGGGGCTACACCTTC
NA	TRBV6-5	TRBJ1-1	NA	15	CASRAGQILGAEAFF	TGTGCCAGCAGGGCCGGGCAAATACTAGGGGCTGAAGCTTTCTTT
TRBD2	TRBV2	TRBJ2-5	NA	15	CASSWTSGVQETQYF	TGTGCCAGCAGTTGGACTAGCGGGGTCCAAGAGACCCAGTACTTC
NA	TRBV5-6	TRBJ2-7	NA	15	CASSLGPGSSYEQYF	TGTGCCAGCAGCTTGGGGCCCGGGAGCTCCTACGAGCAGTACTTC
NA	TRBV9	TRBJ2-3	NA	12	CASSGEQYTQYF	TGTGCCAGCAGCGGAGAACAGTATACGCAGTATTTT
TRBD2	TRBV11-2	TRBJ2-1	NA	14	CASAPGGSYNEQFF	TGTGCCAGCGCCCCGGGGGGCTCCTACAATGAGCAGTTCTTC
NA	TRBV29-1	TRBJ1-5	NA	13	CSVGGGTGQPQHF	TGCAGCGTTGGGGGAGGGACGGGGCAGCCCCAGCATTTT
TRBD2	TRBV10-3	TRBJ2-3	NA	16	CAISEEASGVGDTQYF	TGTGCCATCAGTGAAGAGGCTAGCGGGGTTGGAGATACGCAGTATTTT
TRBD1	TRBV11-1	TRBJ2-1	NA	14	CASSHPGTGDEQFF	TGTGCCAGCAGCCACCCCGGGACAGGGGATGAGCAGTTCTTC
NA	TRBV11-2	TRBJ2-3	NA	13	CASSLERPDTQYF	TGTGCCAGCAGCTTGGAGCGCCCAGATACGCAGTATTTT
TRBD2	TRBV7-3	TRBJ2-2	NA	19	CASSRGRTSEGRSTGELFF	TGTGCCAGCAGCCGTGGGAGGACTAGCGAGGGGCGCAGCACCGGGGAGCTGTTTTTT
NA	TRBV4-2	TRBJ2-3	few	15	CASSQDRAAADTQYF	TGTGCCAGCAGCCAAGATCGGGCTGCCGCAGATACGCAGTATTTT
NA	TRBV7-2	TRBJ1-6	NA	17	CASTNVMAAPYNSPLHF	TGTGCCAGCACCAACGTAATGGCAGCACCCTATAATTCACCCCTCCACTTT
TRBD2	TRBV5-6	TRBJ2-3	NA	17	CASSALAGGLWEDTQYF	TGTGCCAGCAGCGCCCTAGCGGGGGGCCTTTGGGAGGATACGCAGTATTTT
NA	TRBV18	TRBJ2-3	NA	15	CASSPLSQYTDTQYF	TGTGCCAGCTCACCACTCTCCCAGTACACAGATACGCAGTATTTT
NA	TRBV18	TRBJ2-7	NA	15	CASSPRPSSSYEQYF	TGTGCCAGCTCACCACGCCCTAGCAGCTCCTACGAGCAGTACTTC
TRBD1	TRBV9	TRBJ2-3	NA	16	CASSVGRGPGTDTQYF	TGTGCCAGCAGCGTAGGAAGGGGGCCGGGCACAGATACGCAGTATTTT
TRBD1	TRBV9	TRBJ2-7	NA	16	CASSVEAGSGAGGLVF	TGTGCCAGCAGCGTAGAGGCTGGTTCCGGGGCAGGGGGATTAGTTTTC
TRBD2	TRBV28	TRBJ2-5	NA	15	CASSSGTSGKETQYF	TGTGCCAGCAGTTCCGGGACTAGCGGGAAAGAGACCCAGTACTTC
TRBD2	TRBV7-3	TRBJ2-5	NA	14	CASSAGTSGETQYF	TGTGCCAGCAGCGCCGGGACTAGTGGGGAGACCCAGTACTTC
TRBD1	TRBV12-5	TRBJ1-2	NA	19	CASGLVMRTGEPPNYGYTF	TGTGCTAGTGGTTTGGTAATGCGGACAGGGGAGCCGCCCAACTATGGCTACACCTTC
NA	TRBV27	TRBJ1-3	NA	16	CASSLYRHLSGNTIYF	TGTGCCAGCAGTTTATATAGGCACCTCAGCGGAAACACCATATATTTT
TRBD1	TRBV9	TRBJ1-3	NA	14	CASSPRTGGNTIYF	TGTGCCAGCAGCCCCAGGACAGGGGGAAACACCATATATTTT